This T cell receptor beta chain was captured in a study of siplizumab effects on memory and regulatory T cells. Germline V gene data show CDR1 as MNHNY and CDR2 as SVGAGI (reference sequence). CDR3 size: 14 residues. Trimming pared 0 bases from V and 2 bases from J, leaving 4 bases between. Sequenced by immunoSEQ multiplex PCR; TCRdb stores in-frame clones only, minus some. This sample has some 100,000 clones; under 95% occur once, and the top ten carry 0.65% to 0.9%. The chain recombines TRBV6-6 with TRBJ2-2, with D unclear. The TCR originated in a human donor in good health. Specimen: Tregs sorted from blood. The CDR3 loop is CASSYSGNTGELFF. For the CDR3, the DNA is TGTGCCAGCAGTTACTCGGGTAACACCGGGGAGCTGTTTTTT.